This T cell receptor (beta chain) stems from a study of tumor and adjacent non-tumor tissue in lung cancer. Study summary: About 4.17 million productive TCRbeta reads were obtained per sample on average.

About this clonotype: Its antigen is undetermined.

RNA was extracted from bulk tissue without any cell sorting. Distant lung tissue was collected more than 3 cm away from the tumor edge. V was shortened by 0 bases and J by 9 bases, with 27 bases between the two germline ends. Looked up from germline, CDR1 is SGHAT and CDR2 is FQNNGV. The CDR3 consists of 18 residues. Notes on the study in general: In normal lung, the top 100 clones were significantly more dominant than in tumor.

A modified ARM-PCR protocol with three rounds of nested PCR amplified TCRbeta. TCRdb called the multiplex PCR reads again in MiXCR, with one record for every CDR3 protein. The sample lists 75,000 to 90,000 distinct CDR3 sequences, more than 75% occurring once. The material sequenced was distant non-tumor lung tissue. The clonotype originates from a woman aged 50 to 60 with non-small cell lung cancer. This chain links TRBV11-2 with TRBJ2-7; D is possibly TRBD1 (6 bases). The CDR3 DNA is TGTGCCAGCAGCTTAGATCGGGACAAGCGAATCCCCCCCTATGGGCAGTACTTC. Amino acid sequence: CASSLDRDKRIPPYGQYF. Drawing the rest from reference TRBV11-2 and TRBJ2-7, the complete variable domain is EAGVAQSPRYKIIEKRQSVAFWCNPISGHATLYWYQQILGQGPKLLIQFQNNGVVDDSQLPKDRFSAERLKGVDSTLKIQPAKLEDSAVYLCASSLDRDKRIPPYGQYFGPGTRLTVT.